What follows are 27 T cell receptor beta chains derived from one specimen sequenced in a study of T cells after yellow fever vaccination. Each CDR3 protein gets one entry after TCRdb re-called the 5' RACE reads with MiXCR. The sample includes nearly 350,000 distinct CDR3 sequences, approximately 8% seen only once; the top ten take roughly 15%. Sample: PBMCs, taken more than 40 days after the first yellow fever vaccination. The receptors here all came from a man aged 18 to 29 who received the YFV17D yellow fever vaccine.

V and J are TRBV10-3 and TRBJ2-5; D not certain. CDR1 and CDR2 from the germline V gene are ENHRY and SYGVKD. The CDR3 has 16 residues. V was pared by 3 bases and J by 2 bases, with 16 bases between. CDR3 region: CAISDPDWADQETQYF. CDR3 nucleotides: TGTGCCATCAGTGACCCGGATTGGGCAGATCAAGAGACCCAGTACTTC.

DNA of the CDR3: TGCGCCAGCAGCCAAGGGACAGGGGATACCGGGGAGCTGTTTTTT. Its protein is CASSQGTGDTGELFF. This rearrangement joins TRBV4-3 to TRBJ2-2; TRBD1 agrees at 9 bases. Germline assignment: CDR1 LGHNA and CDR2 YSLEER. The CDR3 extends over 15 amino acids. Germline trimming cut 1 base from V and 5 bases from J; bases unmatched to any gene: 2.

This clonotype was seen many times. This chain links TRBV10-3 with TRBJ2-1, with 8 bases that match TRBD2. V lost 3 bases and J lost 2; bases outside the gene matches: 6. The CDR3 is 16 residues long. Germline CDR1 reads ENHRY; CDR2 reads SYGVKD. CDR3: CAISDSAGDAYNEQFF. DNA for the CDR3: TGTGCCATCAGTGACTCAGCGGGGGACGCCTACAATGAGCAGTTCTTC.

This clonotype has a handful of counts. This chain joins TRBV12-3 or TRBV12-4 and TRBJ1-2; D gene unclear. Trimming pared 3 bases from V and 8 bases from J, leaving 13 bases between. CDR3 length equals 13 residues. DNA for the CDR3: TGTGCCAGCAGTTTTTCGGCAGGACGGGGCTACACCTTC. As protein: CASSFSAGRGYTF.

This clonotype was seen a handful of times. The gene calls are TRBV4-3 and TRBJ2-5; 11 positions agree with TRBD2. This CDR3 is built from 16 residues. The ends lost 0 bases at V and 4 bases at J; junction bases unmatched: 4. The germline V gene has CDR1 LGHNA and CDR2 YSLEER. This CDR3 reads CASSQESLAGGETQYF. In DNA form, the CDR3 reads TGCGCCAGCAGCCAAGAGTCGCTAGCGGGGGGAGAGACCCAGTACTTC.

The CDR3 region has the DNA TGTGCCAGCAGCTTCTCCACACTCGGGGGGAAAAACATTCAGTACTTC. Amino acid sequence: CASSFSTLGGKNIQYF. This chain links TRBV7-2 with TRBJ2-4; 7 nucleotides match TRBD2. The CDR3 is 16 amino acids. V shed 3 bases, J shed 4 bases, and the junction held 9 bases outside the gene matches. The V gene's germline CDR1 is SGHTA and CDR2 FQGNSA.

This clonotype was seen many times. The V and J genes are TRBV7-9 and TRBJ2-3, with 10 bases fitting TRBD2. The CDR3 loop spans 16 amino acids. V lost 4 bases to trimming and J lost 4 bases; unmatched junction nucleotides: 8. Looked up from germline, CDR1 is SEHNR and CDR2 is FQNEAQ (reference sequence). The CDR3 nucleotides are TGTGCCAGCAGCTCGGCTATAGCGGGGGGCTCAGATACGCAGTATTTT. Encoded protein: CASSSAIAGGSDTQYF.

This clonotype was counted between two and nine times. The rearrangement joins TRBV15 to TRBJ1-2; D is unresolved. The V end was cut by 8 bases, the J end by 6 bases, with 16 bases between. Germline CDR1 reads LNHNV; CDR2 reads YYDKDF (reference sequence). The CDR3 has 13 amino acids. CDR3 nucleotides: TGTGCCACCGGGGTGGAAATTGGGGATGGCTACACCTTC. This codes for CATGVEIGDGYTF.

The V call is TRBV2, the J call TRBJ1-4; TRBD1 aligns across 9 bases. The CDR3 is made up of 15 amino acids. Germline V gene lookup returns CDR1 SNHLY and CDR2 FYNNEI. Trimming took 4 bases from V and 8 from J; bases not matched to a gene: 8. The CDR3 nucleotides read TGTGCCAGCAGTGGCCAAACAGGGGGCAAAGAAAAACTGTTTTTT. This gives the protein CASSGQTGGKEKLFF.

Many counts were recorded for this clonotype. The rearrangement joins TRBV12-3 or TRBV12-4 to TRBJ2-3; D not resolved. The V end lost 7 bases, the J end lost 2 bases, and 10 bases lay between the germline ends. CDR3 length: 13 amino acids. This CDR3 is CASTRLYTDTQYF. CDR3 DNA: TGTGCCAGCACCCGGCTATACACAGATACGCAGTATTTT.

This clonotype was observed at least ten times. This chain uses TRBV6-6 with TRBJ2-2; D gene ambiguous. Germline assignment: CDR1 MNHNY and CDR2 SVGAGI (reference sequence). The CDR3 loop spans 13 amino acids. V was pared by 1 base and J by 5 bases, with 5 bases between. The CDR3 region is CASSYFATGELFF. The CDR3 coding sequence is TGTGCCAGCAGTTACTTCGCAACCGGGGAGCTGTTTTTT.

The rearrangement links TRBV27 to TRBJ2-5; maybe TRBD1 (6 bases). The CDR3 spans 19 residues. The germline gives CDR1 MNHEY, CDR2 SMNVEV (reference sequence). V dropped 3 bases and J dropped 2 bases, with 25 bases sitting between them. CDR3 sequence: CASSLKGHTQVREQETQYF. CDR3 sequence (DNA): TGTGCCAGCAGTTTGAAGGGACACACCCAAGTCAGGGAACAAGAGACCCAGTACTTC.

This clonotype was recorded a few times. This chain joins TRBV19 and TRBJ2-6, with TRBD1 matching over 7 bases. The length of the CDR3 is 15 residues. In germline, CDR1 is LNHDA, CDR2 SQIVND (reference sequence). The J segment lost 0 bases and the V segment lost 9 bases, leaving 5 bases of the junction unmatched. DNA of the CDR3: TGTGCCAGCAGGACAGGCTCCTCTGGGGCCAACGTCCTGACTTTC. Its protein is CASRTGSSGANVLTF. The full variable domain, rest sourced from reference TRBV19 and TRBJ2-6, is DGGITQSPKYLFRKEGQNVTLSCEQNLNHDAMYWYRQDPGQGLRLIYYSQIVNDFQKGDIAEGYSVSREKKESFPLTVTSAQKNPTAFYLCASRTGSSGANVLTFGAGSRLTVL.

CDR3 in amino acids: CASSLAVSGGSYNEQFF. The DNA for the CDR3 is TGTGCCAGCAGCTTAGCGGTTAGCGGGGGCTCCTACAATGAGCAGTTCTTC. The chain carries TRBV7-9 and TRBJ2-1; 9 bases are a match to TRBD2. The CDR3 is 17 residues long. The germline gives CDR1 SEHNR, CDR2 FQNEAQ (reference sequence). J gave up 0 bases and V 0 bases, and 3 bases lay outside the gene matches. The whole variable domain, remainder taken from reference TRBV7-9 and TRBJ2-1, is DTGVSQNPRHKITKRGQNVTFRCDPISEHNRLYWYRQTLGQGPEFLTYFQNEAQLEKSRLLSDRFSAERPKGSFSTLEIQRTEQGDSAMYLCASSLAVSGGSYNEQFFGPGTRLTVL.

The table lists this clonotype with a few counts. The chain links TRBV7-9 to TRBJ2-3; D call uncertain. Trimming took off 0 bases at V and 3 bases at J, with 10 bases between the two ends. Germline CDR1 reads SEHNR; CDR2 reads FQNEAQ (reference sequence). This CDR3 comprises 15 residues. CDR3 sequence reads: CASSLAAGFTDTQYF. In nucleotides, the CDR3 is TGTGCCAGCAGCTTAGCGGCTGGGTTTACAGATACGCAGTATTTT.

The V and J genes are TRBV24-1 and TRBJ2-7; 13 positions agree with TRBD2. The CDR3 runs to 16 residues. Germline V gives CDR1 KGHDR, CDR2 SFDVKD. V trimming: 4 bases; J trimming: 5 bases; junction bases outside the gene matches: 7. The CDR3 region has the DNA TGTGCCACCAGTGAACCGGGACTAGCGGGGCTCAACGAGCAGTACTTC. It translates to CATSEPGLAGLNEQYF.

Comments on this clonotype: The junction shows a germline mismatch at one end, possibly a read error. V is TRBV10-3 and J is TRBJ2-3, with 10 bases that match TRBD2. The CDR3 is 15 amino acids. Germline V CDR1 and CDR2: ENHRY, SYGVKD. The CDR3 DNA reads TGTGCCACCAGTCAGCAGCTAGCGGGGGCAGATACGCAGTATTTT. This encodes CATSQQLAGADTQYF.

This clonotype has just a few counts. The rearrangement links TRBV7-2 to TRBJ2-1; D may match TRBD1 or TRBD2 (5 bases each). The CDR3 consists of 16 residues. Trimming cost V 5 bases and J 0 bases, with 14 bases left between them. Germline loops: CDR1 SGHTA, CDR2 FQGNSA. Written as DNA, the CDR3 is TGTGCCAGCAGCCCCGAGGGACCCAGCTCCTACAATGAGCAGTTCTTC. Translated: CASSPEGPSSYNEQFF. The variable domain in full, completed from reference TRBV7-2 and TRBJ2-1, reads GAGVSQSPSNKVTEKGKDVELRCDPISGHTALYWYRQSLGQGLEFLIYFQGNSAPDKSGLPSDRFSAERTGGSVSTLTIQRTQQEDSAVYLCASSPEGPSSYNEQFFGPGTRLTVL.

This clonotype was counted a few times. The CDR3 sequence is CATEGTGKTSTDTQYF. CDR3 sequence (DNA): TGTGCCACCGAAGGGACAGGGAAAACTAGCACAGATACGCAGTATTTT. The chain has TRBV19 and TRBJ2-3; 9 nucleotides match TRBD1. CDR1 and CDR2 from the germline V gene are LNHDA and SQIVND (reference sequence). The CDR3 spans 16 residues. The V segment lost 10 bases and the J segment 0 bases; nucleotides outside the gene matches: 11.

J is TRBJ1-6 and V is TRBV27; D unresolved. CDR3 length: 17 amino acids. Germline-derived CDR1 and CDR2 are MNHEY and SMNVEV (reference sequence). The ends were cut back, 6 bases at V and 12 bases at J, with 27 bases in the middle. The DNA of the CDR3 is TGTGCCAGCAGGCCCACCCCTAGAACAGATCTCCACCGACCCCTCCACTTT. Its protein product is CASRPTPRTDLHRPLHF.

The CDR3 DNA reads TGTGCCAGCACGACCTCTAACACCGGGGAGCTGTTTTTT. Translated, it gives CASTTSNTGELFF. This sequence joins TRBV12-3 or TRBV12-4 and TRBJ2-2; no definite D call. The CDR3 covers 13 residues. V was clipped by 7 bases and J by 2 bases, with 8 bases between them.

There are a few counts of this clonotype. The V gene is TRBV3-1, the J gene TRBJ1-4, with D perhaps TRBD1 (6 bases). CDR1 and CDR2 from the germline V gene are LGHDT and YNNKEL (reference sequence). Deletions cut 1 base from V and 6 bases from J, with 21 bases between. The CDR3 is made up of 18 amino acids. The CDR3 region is CASSQVKFRGGRDEKLFF. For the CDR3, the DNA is TGTGCCAGCAGCCAAGTGAAGTTTAGGGGGGGCAGAGATGAAAAACTGTTTTTT.

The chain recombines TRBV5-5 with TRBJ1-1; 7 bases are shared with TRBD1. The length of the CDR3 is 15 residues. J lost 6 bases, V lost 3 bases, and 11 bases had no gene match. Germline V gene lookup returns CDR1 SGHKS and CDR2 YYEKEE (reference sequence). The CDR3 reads CASSSRIGTAAEAFF. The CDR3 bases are TGTGCCAGCAGCTCCCGGATCGGGACAGCGGCTGAAGCTTTCTTT.

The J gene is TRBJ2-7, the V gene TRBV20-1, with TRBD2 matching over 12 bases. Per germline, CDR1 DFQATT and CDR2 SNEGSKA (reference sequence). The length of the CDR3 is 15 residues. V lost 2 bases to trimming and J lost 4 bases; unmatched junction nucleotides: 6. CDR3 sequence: CSARLGLAGLYEQYF. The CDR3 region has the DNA TGCAGTGCTAGACTAGGACTAGCGGGGCTATACGAGCAGTACTTC.

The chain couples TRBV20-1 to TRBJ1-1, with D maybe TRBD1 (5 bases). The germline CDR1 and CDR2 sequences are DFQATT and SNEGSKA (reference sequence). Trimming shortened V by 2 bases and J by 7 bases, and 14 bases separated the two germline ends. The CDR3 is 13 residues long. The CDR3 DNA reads TGCAGTGCTAGAAAAACCGCGGGGGATGAAGCTTTCTTT. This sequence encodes CSARKTAGDEAFF.

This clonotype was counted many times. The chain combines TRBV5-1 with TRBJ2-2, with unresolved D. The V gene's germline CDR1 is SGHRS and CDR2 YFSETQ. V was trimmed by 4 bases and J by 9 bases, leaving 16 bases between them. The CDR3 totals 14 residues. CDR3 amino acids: CASSLRAPPRELFF. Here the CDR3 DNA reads TGCGCCAGCAGCCTCCGGGCCCCTCCCAGGGAGCTGTTTTTT.

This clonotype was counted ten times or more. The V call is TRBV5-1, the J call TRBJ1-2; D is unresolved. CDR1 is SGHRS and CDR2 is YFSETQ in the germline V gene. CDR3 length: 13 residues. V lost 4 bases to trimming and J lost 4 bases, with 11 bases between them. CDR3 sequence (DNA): TGCGCCAGCAGCGCTGGACCTAGCTATGGCTACACCTTC. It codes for CASSAGPSYGYTF.